This T cell receptor (beta chain) stems from a study of PD-L1 blockade in urothelial cancer. Time point reported: pretreatment peripheral blood. This CDR3 has 16 amino acids. Germline V gene lookup returns CDR1 SGHAT and CDR2 FQNNGV. Trimming took 4 bases from V and 7 from J; bases not matched to a gene: 10. A spike-in of synthetic TCR analog templates was added to each PCR. Data came from immunoSEQ multiplex PCR; TCRdb stores just in-frame clones and leaves some out. There are some 45,000 clones in the sample; roughly 84% occur only once, and around a quarter lies in the top ten. This rearrangement joins TRBV11-2 to TRBJ2-2; 9 bases align to TRBD2. The source was PBMCs, collected around atezolizumab (anti-PD-L1) treatment. The sequence was collected from a donor aged 40 or over with urothelial cancer. The CDR3 DNA reads as TGTGCCAGCAGCTCCGCCTGGGGTAGCGGGAGCGGGGAGCTGTTTTTT. The encoded protein is CASSSAWGSGSGELFF. Full variable domain (missing parts from reference TRBV11-2 and TRBJ2-2): EAGVAQSPRYKIIEKRQSVAFWCNPISGHATLYWYQQILGQGPKLLIQFQNNGVVDDSQLPKDRFSAERLKGVDSTLKIQPAKLEDSAVYLCASSSAWGSGSGELFFGEGSRLTVL.